This T cell receptor beta chain was captured in a study of chemoradiotherapy in HPV16-positive cancers. Germline CDR1 is SGHVS and CDR2 is FNYEAQ. The CDR3 is 13 residues long. The V and J ends lost 1 base and 5 bases respectively, with 8 bases between them. The repertoire was sequenced with immunoSEQ multiplex PCR; TCRdb's copy has only in-frame clones and lacks some. Here the sample spans roughly 20,000 clones, 84% being singletons. The origin of this receptor is a human donor with HPV-associated anogenital cancer. This chain links TRBV7-6 with TRBJ1-2, with TRBD1 as a possible D gene (5 bases). The sequencing used blood, collected from a patient who underwent chemoradiotherapy. The CDR3 nucleotides are TGTGCCAGCAGCTTAGGACAGACGTATGGCTACACCTTC. Residues: CASSLGQTYGYTF.